The present T cell receptor (beta chain) was sequenced within a study of Ad26.COV2.S vaccination and SARS-CoV-2 variants. V gave up 4 bases and J gave up 4 bases, with 19 bases separating them. CDR3 length: 16 amino acids. Germline CDR1 is SNHLY and CDR2 is FYNNEI. Study-wide results and caveats: Vaccinated individuals (as opposed to placebo recipients) had higher spike-specific TCR breadth.

Only in-frame clones appear in the TCRdb table, and some are missing; sequencing was by immunoSEQ multiplex PCR. The table lists around 320,000 clones, around nine tenths of them singletons, with roughly 3.6% in the top ten. The treatment here: 19 received Ad26.COV2.S at low or high dose, single or two shots; roughly 5 received placebo; per-sample allocation not given. Material that was analyzed had been drawn on day 63 after the first vaccine or placebo injection. Remarks on this clone: Antigen: not known.

This clonotype was obtained from a person aged 18-60 years who received the Ad26.COV2.S COVID-19 vaccine or a placebo. This chain connects TRBV2 to TRBJ1-1, with a weak D call TRBD1 (6 bases). The sequencing here drew on peripheral blood, taken in a trial of Ad26.COV2.S vaccine versus placebo. In DNA, the CDR3 is TGTGCCAGCAGTGTCCCCTCACAGGGTCTGAGCACTGAAGCTTTCTTT. It yields the protein CASSVPSQGLSTEAFF. The full variable domain, with the rest looked up from reference TRBV2 and TRBJ1-1, is EPEVTQTPSHQVTQMGQEVILRCVPISNHLYFYWYRQILGQKVEFLVSFYNNEISEKSEIFDDQFSVERPDGSNFTLKIRSTKLEDSAMYFCASSVPSQGLSTEAFFGQGTRLTVV.